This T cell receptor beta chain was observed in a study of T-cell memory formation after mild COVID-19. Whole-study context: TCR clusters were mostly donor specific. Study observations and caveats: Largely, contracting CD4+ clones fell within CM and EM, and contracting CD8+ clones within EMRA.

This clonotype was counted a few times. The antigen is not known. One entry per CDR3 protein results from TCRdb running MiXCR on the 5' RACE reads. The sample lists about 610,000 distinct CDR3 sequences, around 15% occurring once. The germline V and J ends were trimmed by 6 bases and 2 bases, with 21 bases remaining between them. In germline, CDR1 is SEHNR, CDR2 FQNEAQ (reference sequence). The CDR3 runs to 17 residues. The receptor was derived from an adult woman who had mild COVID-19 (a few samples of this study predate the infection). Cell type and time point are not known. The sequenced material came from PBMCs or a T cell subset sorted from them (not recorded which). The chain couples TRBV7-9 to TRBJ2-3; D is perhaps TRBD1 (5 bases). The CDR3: CASRPPVGASYTDTQYF. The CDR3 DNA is TGTGCCAGCAGGCCCCCCGTAGGGGCCTCTTACACAGATACGCAGTATTTT.